This T cell receptor (beta chain) was documented in a study of beta chain features in type 1 diabetes. Study-level background: All samples yielded over 95,000,000 examined sorted cells.

This clone was found a few times. Unmatched junction bases numbered 0, after V lost 2 bases and J lost 4 bases. The CDR3 spans 14 residues. The germline CDR1 and CDR2 sequences are SGHAT and FQNNGV. TCRB transcripts that were expressed got sequenced, as all of the isolated RNA had been reverse transcribed. Clones were read by immunoSEQ multiplex PCR, and TCRdb kept only the in-frame ones, dropping some. The table has 250,000 to 300,000 clones, about 8.5% seen once; the top ten hold under 1.3%. Sequencing used central memory CD4+ T cells from blood. The TCR comes from a woman in her late teens or twenties in good health. J is TRBJ2-2 and V is TRBV11-2; 8 positions agree with TRBD1. CDR3: CASSLQGATGELFF. The CDR3 region has the DNA TGTGCCAGCAGCTTACAGGGGGCCACCGGGGAGCTGTTTTTT.